The 26 T cell receptor beta chains below come from one sample, sequenced in a study of T cells in Graves' hyperthyroidism and ophthalmopathy. Amplified regions were TCR beta CDR3 sequences from RNA transcripts. The HTBI primer set drove a first-round RT-PCR of the TCR CDR3. MiXCR, run by TCRdb on the multiplex PCR reads, gives a single entry per CDR3 protein. This table holds 490,000 or so distinct CDR3 sequences, 22% found once. The sequenced sample was blood. These receptors all come from a woman between 65 and 79 years old with Graves' ophthalmopathy.

The chain uses TRBV20-1 and TRBJ2-7; D possibly uses TRBD1 or TRBD2 (6 bases each). There are 13 residues in the CDR3. From germline, CDR1 is DFQATT and CDR2 SNEGSKA (reference sequence). V gave up 5 bases and J gave up 2 bases, with 13 bases separating them. The CDR3 is CSAPGGQAYEQYF. The CDR3 bases are TGCAGTGCTCCCGGGGGACAAGCCTACGAGCAGTACTTC.

The V and J genes are TRBV7-3 and TRBJ2-3; the D is unclear. V lost 4 bases to trimming and J lost 2 bases, with 4 bases between them. The CDR3 spans 12 residues. The V gene's germline CDR1 is SGHTA and CDR2 FQGTGA. The CDR3 bases are TGTGCCAGCAGCTATAACACAGATACGCAGTATTTT. Residues: CASSYNTDTQYF.

This clonotype has only a few counts. The rearrangement joins TRBV2 to TRBJ2-1; 10 bases are a match to TRBD2. Germline V gene lookup returns CDR1 SNHLY and CDR2 FYNNEI. The CDR3 covers 14 residues. The V and J ends lost 6 bases and 9 bases, in that order; junction bases with no gene match: 8. The CDR3 here is CASRPSGSIGEQFF. CDR3 DNA sequence: TGTGCCAGCAGGCCTAGCGGGAGCATTGGTGAGCAGTTCTTC.

The chain employs TRBV27 and TRBJ1-1; the D is unclear. The CDR3 extends over 14 amino acids. The V gene lost 8 bases and the J gene lost 1 base, with 14 bases spanning the gap. Germline V CDR1 and CDR2: MNHEY, SMNVEV (reference sequence). The CDR3 spells CASAYLKPNTEAFF. In nucleotides, the CDR3 is TGTGCCAGCGCCTATCTCAAACCGAACACTGAAGCTTTCTTT.

The chain employs TRBV5-6 and TRBJ1-2, with 7 nucleotides matching TRBD1. The CDR3 loop spans 15 amino acids. CDR1 is SGHDT and CDR2 is YYEEEE in the germline V gene. V lost 5 bases, J lost 2 bases, and 9 bases stayed unmatched. CDR3 region: CASSRSGQANYGYTF. CDR3 coding DNA: TGTGCCAGCAGTCGGAGTGGACAGGCGAACTATGGCTACACCTTC. The full variable domain, rest sourced from reference TRBV5-6 and TRBJ1-2, is DAGVTQSPTHLIKTRGQQVTLRCSPKSGHDTVSWYQQALGQGPQFIFQYYEEEERQRGNFPDRFSGHQFPNYSSELNVNALLLGDSALYLCASSRSGQANYGYTFGSGTRLTVV.

A few counts support this clonotype. The chain combines TRBV12-5 with TRBJ2-1, with 7 bases fitting TRBD2. There are 15 residues in the CDR3. Germline values: CDR1 LGHNT, CDR2 FRNRAP. The J segment lost 5 bases and the V segment lost 7 bases, leaving 11 bases of the junction unmatched. Here the CDR3 reads CASELRLAAHNEQFF. CDR3 DNA: TGTGCTAGTGAATTGAGGCTAGCGGCCCACAATGAGCAGTTCTTC.

The chain has TRBV10-3 and TRBJ1-1; possibly TRBD1 for D (6 bases). CDR1 and CDR2 from the germline V gene are ENHRY and SYGVKD. Trimming took off 8 bases at V and 3 bases at J, with 19 bases between the two ends. The CDR3 loop spans 15 amino acids. CDR3 region: CAISSGGAGYTEAFF. CDR3 DNA: TGTGCCATCTCTTCTGGGGGGGCGGGCTACACTGAAGCTTTCTTT.

This clonotype was recorded many times. The rearrangement joins TRBV28 to TRBJ2-1; possibly TRBD2 for D (5 bases). The V and J ends lost 8 bases and 6 bases respectively, with 17 bases between them. From germline, CDR1 is MDHEN and CDR2 SYDVKM. This CDR3 is 14 amino acids long. CDR3 coding DNA: TGTGCCAGCGGGGAGACTCCAACCTCCAATGAGCAGTTCTTC. This translates into CASGETPTSNEQFF.

This clonotype was seen at least ten times. The chain links TRBV7-2 to TRBJ1-5; possibly TRBD1 for D (5 bases). CDR1 and CDR2 from the germline V gene are SGHTA and FQGNSA. The CDR3 extends over 15 amino acids. V lost 0 bases to trimming and J lost 7 bases, with 13 bases between them. The CDR3 here is CASSLAWGRRQPQHF. CDR3 nucleotides: TGTGCCAGCAGCTTAGCGTGGGGGAGGCGACAGCCCCAGCATTTT.

The chain employs TRBV19 and TRBJ1-1; D is ambiguous. The CDR3 is 14 amino acids. Germline V gene lookup returns CDR1 LNHDA and CDR2 SQIVND (reference sequence). Deletions cut 7 bases from V and 1 base from J, with 13 bases between. CDR3 DNA: TGTGCCAGTATAGGCTATGGTGGGAACACTGAAGCTTTCTTT. It translates to CASIGYGGNTEAFF.

V is TRBV20-1 and J is TRBJ2-2, with 7 bases aligning to TRBD2. Germline V gene sequence: CDR1 DFQATT, CDR2 SNEGSKA (reference sequence). CDR3 length: 16 residues. V was clipped by 2 bases and J by 7 bases; unmatched bases: 13. CDR3 sequence: CSARPLAGTNSGELFF. CDR3 in DNA: TGCAGTGCTAGACCCTTGGCGGGGACTAATAGCGGGGAGCTGTTTTTT.

This clonotype was seen many times. The gene calls are TRBV29-1 and TRBJ1-2; D is uncertain. Trimming left V 8 bases short and J 4 bases short, with 11 bases between. Germline CDR1 reads SQVTM; CDR2 reads ANQGSEA. The CDR3 runs to 11 residues. The CDR3, as DNA: TGCAGCATCGGAGGGAGCTATGGCTACACCTTC. It codes for CSIGGSYGYTF.

This clonotype has only a few counts. The chain combines TRBV7-9 with TRBJ2-2; possible D gene TRBD1, 6 bases. Gene TRBJ1-1 matches the end of the DNA better, so the J call may be wrong. CDR3 length: 11 residues. CDR1 is SEHNR, CDR2 FQNEAQ, per germline (reference sequence). CDR3 nucleotides: TGTGCCAGCAGCTTACAAGGGGGAGCTTTCTTT. Translating gives CASSLQGGAFF.

The rearrangement uses TRBV10-3 and TRBJ1-2; TRBD1 matches at 10 bases. With V trimmed by 0 bases and J by 4 bases, 5 bases remained unmatched. CDR1 is ENHRY and CDR2 is SYGVKD in the germline V gene. There are 16 residues in the CDR3. The CDR3: CAISESRTGGIYGYTF. CDR3 nucleotides: TGTGCCATCAGTGAGTCCAGGACAGGGGGGATCTATGGCTACACCTTC.

The chain is built from TRBV19 and TRBJ1-5; D perhaps matches TRBD1 (6 bases). The CDR3 has 13 amino acids. The germline gives CDR1 LNHDA, CDR2 SQIVND (reference sequence). Deletions cut 4 bases from V and 9 bases from J, with 13 bases between. Here the CDR3 reads CASSTPSRGPQHF. For the CDR3, the DNA is TGTGCCAGTAGTACCCCCAGCAGGGGGCCCCAGCATTTT.

On this clonotype: At one end the junction does not follow the germline gene, possibly because of a read error. The V call is TRBV6-2 or TRBV6-3, the J call TRBJ1-1, with TRBD1 matching 7 bases. Germline CDR1 and CDR2: MNHEY and SVGEGT. The CDR3 is 16 residues long. The CDR3 loop is CASSPPPTGRGTEALF. The DNA for the CDR3 is TGTGCCAGCAGTCCCCCCCCGACAGGGAGGGGCACTGAAGCTCTCTTT.

V is TRBV10-3 and J is TRBJ2-1; 11 bases match TRBD2. This CDR3 comprises 16 residues. The J segment lost 0 bases and the V segment lost 8 bases, leaving 6 bases of the junction unmatched. CDR1 is ENHRY, CDR2 SYGVKD, per germline. CDR3 protein: CAIAASGRSSYNEQFF. DNA for the CDR3: TGTGCCATCGCGGCTAGCGGGAGGAGCTCCTACAATGAGCAGTTCTTC.

This clonotype was observed a handful of times. The genes are TRBV19 and TRBJ2-6, with a tentative D call TRBD1 (5 bases). This CDR3 has 16 residues. V was trimmed by 6 bases and J by 0 bases, leaving 12 bases between them. Germline values: CDR1 LNHDA, CDR2 SQIVND (reference sequence). The CDR3 DNA is TGTGCCAGTAGCAGAAGACAGACCTCTGGGGCCAACGTCCTGACTTTC. Translated: CASSRRQTSGANVLTF.

This clonotype occurred a few times. The DNA of the CDR3 is TGTGCCAGCAGTGCCAACTGGGCAGGGGGCTCATGGAACACTGAAGCTTTCTTT. Translating it yields CASSANWAGGSWNTEAFF. The gene calls are TRBV6-1 and TRBJ1-1, with 8 bases aligning to TRBD1. CDR1 and CDR2 from the germline V gene are MNHNS and SASEGT. The V and J ends lost 4 bases and 1 base, in that order; junction bases with no gene match: 14. The CDR3 totals 18 residues.

There are many counts of this clonotype. This chain's CDR3 is CASSQTGTRLDTQYF. CDR3 DNA: TGTGCCAGCAGTCAGACAGGGACTCGTTTGGATACGCAGTATTTT. The rearrangement uses TRBV7-2 and TRBJ2-3; tentative D call: TRBD1 (7 bases). The ends were cut back, 6 bases at V and 6 bases at J, with 19 bases in the middle. The CDR3 is 15 residues long. Germline values: CDR1 SGHTA, CDR2 FQGNSA.

This clonotype was counted only a few times. J is TRBJ1-1 and V is TRBV20-1, with 8 bases identical to TRBD1. The germline V gene encodes CDR1 DFQATT and CDR2 SNEGSKA (reference sequence). With V trimmed by 1 base and J by 1 base, 5 bases remained unmatched. The CDR3 extends over 15 amino acids. The CDR3 region is CSARGTGLKNTEAFF. The DNA of the CDR3 is TGCAGTGCTAGAGGGACAGGGCTAAAGAACACTGAAGCTTTCTTT.

This clonotype was seen a handful of times. This chain's CDR3 is CAINRRGNDYTF. CDR3 DNA: TGTGCCATTAACCGGCGGGGGAATGACTACACCTTC. J is TRBJ1-2 and V is TRBV2, with a possible D match to TRBD1 (5 bases). Between the trimmed V and J ends, which lost 10 bases and 10 bases, there was a span of 19 bases. The CDR3 contains 12 residues. In germline, CDR1 is SNHLY, CDR2 FYNNEI.

Only a few counts were recorded for this clonotype. This sequence joins TRBV12-3 or TRBV12-4 and TRBJ1-2, with D uncertain. The CDR3 sequence is 12 residues long. The germline V and J ends were trimmed by 5 bases and 5 bases, with 9 bases remaining between them. The CDR3 protein is CASSTRFYGYTF. DNA of the CDR3: TGTGCCAGCAGTACAAGATTTTATGGCTACACCTTC.

The chain has TRBV10-3 and TRBJ2-2; 7 bases fit TRBD1. The CDR3 contains 12 residues. The trim removed 10 bases at V and 5 bases at J, leaving 4 bases unmatched. Germline CDR1 reads ENHRY; CDR2 reads SYGVKD. This CDR3 is CATRGSTGELFF. In nucleotides, the CDR3 is TGTGCCACCAGGGGGTCTACCGGGGAGCTGTTTTTT.

The V call is TRBV6-1, the J call TRBJ2-3, with 10 bases that match TRBD2. The CDR3 totals 17 residues. CDR1 and CDR2 (germline): MNHNS, SASEGT. The junction had 8 bases not matched to a gene; V was cut back by 5 bases and J by 0 bases. CDR3 sequence reads: CASSTSGRGFSTDTQYF. In DNA, the CDR3 is TGTGCCAGCAGTACCAGCGGGAGGGGGTTTAGCACAGATACGCAGTATTTT.

This clonotype was observed a handful of times. The chain joins TRBV11-1 to TRBJ2-2; 7 bases fit TRBD1. V trimming: 6 bases; J trimming: 0 bases; junction bases outside the gene matches: 4. CDR1 is SGHAT, CDR2 FQDESV, per germline (reference sequence). There are 15 residues in the CDR3. CDR3 in amino acids: CASRKGQTNTGELFF. CDR3 nucleotide sequence: TGTGCCAGCAGAAAGGGACAGACGAACACCGGGGAGCTGTTTTTT.